This T cell receptor beta chain derives from a study of T cells in women clearing cervical HPV infection. Details on this clone: The read stops 3 residues short of the end of the CDR3; the missing end is completed from the germline J gene.

HPV was found by MY09/MY11 PCR and dot-blot genotyping. Germline lookup yields CDR1 SGHNT and CDR2 YENEEA. The CDR3 totals 13 residues. The assay was immunoSEQ multiplex PCR, and TCRdb's table has in-frame clones only and misses some. The table gives approximately 31,000 clones; the top ten clones make up more than 6% of it. The J gene is TRBJ1-1, the V gene TRBV11-3; D possibly corresponds to TRBD1 (5 bases). The receptor's source is a woman aged 18 to 75 with a cervical HPV16 infection that either progressed to CIN3+ or cleared (not recorded which). Specimen: blood buffy coat. The CDR3 spells CASSPPGTQEAFF. Incomplete CDR3 DNA: TGTGCCAGCAGCCCCCCCGGGACTCAAGAA.